This TCR beta chain was obtained from a study of T cells expressing NK-cell markers. The overall study: Researchers got TCR beta repertoires out of sorted CD3+CD56+NKG2C+, CD3+CD56+NKG2C- and CD3+CD56-NKG2C+ T cells. Overall study results and limits: Whether the expanded NKG2C+ T cell clones recognized HCMV remained unclear.

About this clonotype: Its cognate antigen is unknown.

The CDR3 consists of 17 residues. Germline V gene data show CDR1 as SGDLS and CDR2 as YYNGEE. What made the TCR beta cDNA was 5'RACE template switching with UMIs. TCRdb processed the 5' RACE reads again and assigns one entry to each CDR3 protein, with no DNA. With 200,000 to 300,000 distinct CDR3 sequences in the sample, the ten largest clones hold around 0.37%. The clonotype was recovered from a young man in good health. Sequencing was performed on blood T cells: a sorted CD56 or NKG2C T cell subset, CD4+ or CD8+ T cells, or bulk PBMC T cells (not recorded which). V gene TRBV9 combines with J gene TRBJ1-1. The CDR3 reads CASSVDPGGGMNTEAFF.